Given below is one TCR beta chain in context. What it binds is not known. The data originate from a study of cytomegalovirus exposure and HLA in healthy donors. Study-wide points: Links to common viral pathogens appeared, in a later analysis, for several of the most significant clusters. Among immune exposure information, only CMV serostatus was available. With later analysis, a missense DCLRE1C variant became linked to TCR beta V- and J-gene trimming.

Germline CDR1 is LGHNA and CDR2 is YNFKEQ. This CDR3 has 17 residues. J lost 5 bases, V lost 0 bases, and 11 bases had no gene match. 60 Vbeta and 13 Jbeta primers were used in PCR. Data came from immunoSEQ multiplex PCR; TCRdb stores just in-frame clones and leaves some out. The sample yields 150,000 to 200,000 clones, roughly three quarters seen once. Sequenced: PBMCs. This rearrangement joins TRBV4-2 to TRBJ2-3, with TRBD2 matching 7 bases. This TCR was recovered from a woman aged 45 to 65 in good health and CMV-seropositive. The CDR3: CASSQDGAGSYEDTQYF. For the CDR3, the DNA is TGTGCCAGCAGCCAAGATGGAGCGGGGAGTTATGAAGATACGCAGTATTTT.